This TCR beta chain was retrieved from a study of T and B cells in COVID-19 patients. Study context: COVID-19 patients gave peripheral blood either during active infection or after recovery. Median age was 34 years in the recovered cohort and 67 years in the active-infection cohort.

From blood, roughly 220-550 ng of genomic DNA served as TRB template. Multiplex PCR with BIOMED2 TRB-A/B primer pools amplified TRB rearrangements. Each CDR3 protein is one row after TCRdb ran MiXCR on the multiplex PCR reads. The sample records thousands of distinct CDR3 sequences, approximately 33% being singletons. Study conclusions and caveats: Symptomatic-phase blood samples from mildly ill patients and early samples from severe cases were scarce.

Concerning this clonotype: What it recognizes is unknown.

V was clipped by 0 bases and J by 6 bases, with 17 bases between them. The germline V gene has CDR1 DFQATT and CDR2 SNEGSKA (reference sequence). The length of the CDR3 is 15 residues. The chain uses TRBV20-1 and TRBJ1-2; D not certain. The TCR was taken from a human donor who had recovered from COVID-19. Sample: blood. The CDR3: CSARDDQGNSNGYTF. Written as DNA, the CDR3 is TGCAGTGCTAGAGATGATCAAGGAAATTCGAATGGCTACACCTTC.